The next 30 T cell receptor beta chains were all read from a single sample in a study of T-cell reconstitution after alpha-beta-depleted transplantation in children (dated by TCRdb to the mid-2010s). The meaning of the sample's treatment or condition label: allogeneic hematopoietic cell transplantation with graft depleted of TCRalphabeta T cells and CD19 B cells. Libraries were prepared through PCR. Sequencing used an Illumina HiSeq 2500. Molecular barcoding was employed in the preparation of TCR libraries, with unique molecular identifiers being used to normalize TCRbeta repertoire quantification. The public reads were quality trimmed at Q25 with fastp and then assembled into clones with MiXCR by TCRdb, keeping productive beta chains. For every CDR3 protein sequence, its rows merge into one entry that carries the most common genes and DNA. Across this sample there are 600,000 to 800,000 distinct CDR3 sequences, with approximately 14% seen only once. Clones ranked in the top ten supply about 0.79% of the sample.

The sequences come from PBMCs, collected before TCRalphabeta/CD19-depleted stem cell transplant. The receptor set was obtained from a girl between 2 and 10 years old with congenital amegakaryocytic thrombocytopenia, due to receive a stem cell transplant.

The rearrangement joins TRBV4-2 to TRBJ2-3; 9 bases align to TRBD1. The CDR3 totals 15 residues. V trimming: 6 bases; J trimming: 2 bases; junction bases outside the gene matches: 6. Germline CDR1 and CDR2: LGHNA and YNFKEQ. The CDR3 loop reads CASRAGTGLTDTQYF. DNA of the CDR3: TGTGCCAGCAGGGCCGGGACAGGGCTCACAGATACGCAGTATTTT.

This clonotype was detected many times. The CDR3 loop reads CASSPPVGAYEQYF. The DNA of the CDR3 is TGTGCCAGCAGCCCTCCAGTGGGGGCCTACGAGCAGTACTTC. This rearrangement joins TRBV12-3 or TRBV12-4 to TRBJ2-7; tentatively, D is TRBD1 or TRBD2 (5 bases each). This CDR3 is built from 14 residues. The V end was cut by 6 bases, the J end by 2 bases, with 14 bases between.

This clonotype was counted ten times or more. The chain recombines TRBV15 with TRBJ2-1, with D possibly being TRBD1 or TRBD2 (5 bases each). The CDR3 consists of 13 residues. Per the germline V gene, CDR1 is LNHNV and CDR2 is YYDKDF (reference sequence). V shed 0 bases and J shed 7 bases, with 7 bases lying between them. The CDR3 region is CATSRDGGNEQFF. The CDR3 DNA reads as TGTGCCACCAGCAGAGATGGGGGAAATGAGCAGTTCTTC.

This clonotype has ten or more counts. The chain links TRBV29-1 to TRBJ2-7; 9 bases fit TRBD1. Per germline, CDR1 SQVTM and CDR2 ANQGSEA. V lost 8 bases, J lost 1 base, and 9 bases stayed unmatched. The CDR3 runs 14 residues. The CDR3 bases are TGCAGCTCTGTTGGGGGACAGGGATCCTACGAGCAGTACTTC. It encodes CSSVGGQGSYEQYF.

This clonotype was recorded at least ten times. The J gene is TRBJ1-1, the V gene TRBV29-1; D may be TRBD1 (6 bases). V lost 2 bases to trimming and J lost 6 bases, with 16 bases between them. The germline gives CDR1 SQVTM, CDR2 ANQGSEA. This CDR3 is built from 14 residues. CDR3 sequence (DNA): TGCAGCGTTGAATACAGGGTCTCAGTTTCTGAAGCTTTCTTT. Its protein is CSVEYRVSVSEAFF.

This clonotype was counted only a few times. The chain has TRBV6-2 or TRBV6-3 and TRBJ2-7; the match to TRBD2 covers 13 bases. The V gene end was trimmed by 5 bases and the J gene end by 2 bases; junction bases not matched to a gene: 6. CDR1 MNHEY and CDR2 SVGEGT come from the germline V gene. This CDR3 contains 16 residues. The CDR3 bases are TGTGCCAGCAGTCCCGGGACTAGCGGGGCCACCTACGAGCAGTACTTC. Translation gives CASSPGTSGATYEQYF.

This chain joins TRBV3-1 and TRBJ2-1; the match to TRBD2 covers 9 bases. Germline V gene sequence: CDR1 LGHDT, CDR2 YNNKEL (reference sequence). V gave up 3 bases and J gave up 6 bases; unmatched junction bases: 0. The CDR3 spans 13 residues. CDR3 region: CASSQTSGNEQFF. The CDR3 DNA reads TGTGCCAGCAGCCAGACTAGCGGCAATGAGCAGTTCTTC.

A note on this clonotype: A much larger clone sits a single nucleotide away, making a read error possible. This likely comes from a read error, as the CDR3 has no conserved phenylalanine or tryptophan at its end. V is TRBV5-5 and J is TRBJ1-1; no reliable D call. The germline V gene has CDR1 SGHKS and CDR2 YYEKEE (reference sequence). V gave up 9 bases and J gave up 0 bases, with 12 bases separating them. The length of the CDR3 is 13 residues. The CDR3 sequence: CATRIGVNTEAFL. The CDR3, as DNA: TGTGCCACACGGATTGGGGTGAACACTGAAGCTTTCTTG.

The chain recombines TRBV7-2 with TRBJ2-1, with TRBD1 as a possible D gene (6 bases). CDR1 and CDR2 (germline): SGHTA, FQGNSA. CDR3 size: 15 residues. The V end lost 5 bases, the J end lost 6 bases, and 17 bases lay between the germline ends. CDR3 nucleotide sequence: TGTGCCAGCAGCCCCATAACAGGGTCTATCAATGAGCAGTTCTTC. Its protein is CASSPITGSINEQFF.

This clonotype was counted at least ten times. The chain joins TRBV29-1 to TRBJ2-1, with D unresolved. Trimming took 4 bases from V and 1 from J, leaving 5 bases between them. The CDR3 has 12 residues. Germline CDR1 SQVTM, CDR2 ANQGSEA. CDR3 loop: CSVGRSYNEQFF. In DNA, the CDR3 is TGCAGCGTTGGCCGATCCTACAATGAGCAGTTCTTC.

This clonotype was seen a few times. The rearrangement links TRBV5-1 to TRBJ2-3; D unresolved. This CDR3 is built from 14 residues. The germline gives CDR1 SGHRS, CDR2 YFSETQ. With 3 bases removed from V and 0 bases from J, the gap between germline ends came to 8 bases. The CDR3, as DNA: TGCGCCAGCAGCTCGGCCTCTAGCACAGATACGCAGTATTTT. This encodes CASSSASSTDTQYF.

This clonotype was counted at least ten times. The chain carries TRBV12-3 or TRBV12-4 and TRBJ2-7, with 7 bases aligning to TRBD1. V lost 3 bases, J lost 5 bases, and 4 bases stayed unmatched. The CDR3 spans 13 residues. CDR3: CASSFSTGHEQYF. The CDR3 DNA sequence: TGTGCCAGCAGTTTCTCGACAGGGCACGAGCAGTACTTC.

V usage is TRBV2 and J usage is TRBJ2-7; 7 nucleotides line up with TRBD2. This CDR3 is built from 14 residues. Germline CDR1 reads SNHLY; CDR2 reads FYNNEI. V was clipped by 3 bases and J by 6 bases; unmatched bases: 8. CDR3 sequence: CASSDILAFSEQYF. DNA for the CDR3: TGTGCCAGCAGTGATATACTAGCGTTCTCCGAGCAGTACTTC.

The CDR3 region has the DNA TGTGCCAGCAGCTCCGGACCCCTGTGGTCAGATACGCAGTATTTT. Translation: CASSSGPLWSDTQYF. The chain links TRBV7-9 to TRBJ2-3, with D unclear. The V end lost 4 bases, the J end lost 4 bases, and 15 bases lay between the germline ends. Germline V gene sequence: CDR1 SEHNR, CDR2 FQNEAQ (reference sequence). CDR3 size: 15 residues.

This clonotype was counted only a few times. CDR3 protein: CASSLDRIAGETQYF. The CDR3 DNA follows: TGTGCCAGCAGCTTAGACCGGATAGCGGGGGAGACCCAGTACTTC. The chain recombines TRBV7-9 with TRBJ2-5; 8 bases are a match to TRBD2. CDR1 SEHNR and CDR2 FQNEAQ come from the germline V gene (reference sequence). With 1 base clipped from V and 5 bases from J, the junction kept 6 bases outside the gene matches. CDR3 length: 15 residues.

V gene TRBV29-1 combines with J gene TRBJ2-1; D might be TRBD1 (7 bases). The germline CDR1 and CDR2 sequences are SQVTM and ANQGSEA. The CDR3 runs to 14 residues. Trimming took off 7 bases at V and 4 bases at J, with 17 bases between the two ends. The CDR3 bases are TGCAGCGCTTGGGGGACAGCGGGTTACAATGAGCAGTTCTTC. Translation: CSAWGTAGYNEQFF.

This clonotype was recorded many times. CDR3 in DNA: TGTGCCAGCAGCTCATTAGCGGGAGTTCTTTACGAGCAGTACTTC. Its translation: CASSSLAGVLYEQYF. The V and J genes are TRBV7-9 and TRBJ2-7; 9 nucleotides agree with TRBD2. This CDR3 comprises 15 residues. V shed 4 bases, J shed 4 bases, and the junction held 8 bases outside the gene matches. Germline V gene sequence: CDR1 SEHNR, CDR2 FQNEAQ (reference sequence).

This clonotype showed up many times. V is TRBV20-1 and J is TRBJ2-3, with D possibly matching TRBD2 (6 bases). V lost 6 bases, J lost 0 bases, and 10 bases lay in between. Germline V gives CDR1 DFQATT, CDR2 SNEGSKA (reference sequence). This CDR3 contains 13 residues. CDR3 amino acids: CSADGTSTDTQYF. CDR3 DNA sequence: TGCAGTGCCGACGGGACTAGCACAGATACGCAGTATTTT.

In its sample, this clonotype was seen many times. CDR3: CASSFASEQFF. CDR3 nucleotides: TGTGCCAGCAGCTTCGCGTCTGAGCAGTTCTTC. The rearrangement links TRBV7-2 to TRBJ2-1; no clear D gene. The V end lost 3 bases, the J end lost 9 bases, and 6 bases lay between the germline ends. Germline CDR1 and CDR2: SGHTA and FQGNSA. The CDR3 is made up of 11 amino acids.

The CDR3 loop reads CASSYRIRDSLANTIYF. CDR3 in DNA: TGTGCCAGCAGTTACCGAATTCGGGACAGCCTGGCGAACACCATATATTTT. This sequence joins TRBV6-5 and TRBJ1-3, with 7 bases lining up with TRBD1. J gave up 7 bases and V 2 bases, and 14 bases lay outside the gene matches. CDR3 size: 17 residues. CDR1 MNHEY and CDR2 SVGAGI come from the germline V gene.

The V gene is TRBV30, the J gene TRBJ2-1; a possible D gene is TRBD2 (5 bases). The CDR3 is 13 residues long. CDR1 is GTSNPN and CDR2 is SVGIG in the germline V gene (reference sequence). Trimming removed 7 bases from V and 4 bases from J, with 14 bases in between. In DNA, the CDR3 is TGTGCCTCTACGTTCCGGGAATACAATGAGCAGTTCTTC. This codes for CASTFREYNEQFF. The variable domain in full, with the rest retrieved from reference TRBV30 and TRBJ2-1, is SQTIHQWPATLVQPVGSPLSLECTVEGTSNPNLYWYRQAAGRGLQLLFYSVGIGQISSEVPQNLSASRPQDRQFILSSKKLLLSDSGFYLCASTFREYNEQFFGPGTRLTVL.

In its sample, this clonotype was seen many times. This rearrangement joins TRBV12-3 or TRBV12-4 to TRBJ2-3, with 9 bases matching TRBD2. The CDR3 spans 15 residues. V was pared by 6 bases and J by 0 bases, with 4 bases of the junction left unmatched. This chain's CDR3 is CASRTGTSSTDTQYF. The CDR3 DNA reads as TGTGCCAGCAGGACCGGGACTAGCAGCACAGATACGCAGTATTTT.

The chain employs TRBV29-1 and TRBJ1-2, with 9 bases that match TRBD1. Per germline, CDR1 SQVTM and CDR2 ANQGSEA. There are 15 residues in the CDR3. V was pared by 3 bases and J by 4 bases, with 9 bases of the junction left unmatched. Written as DNA, the CDR3 is TGCAGCGTTGATTTAGGGGACAGGGACGGCTATGGCTACACCTTC. Protein: CSVDLGDRDGYGYTF.

The table lists this clonotype with a few counts. The chain is built from TRBV11-2 and TRBJ2-7, with 10 bases fitting TRBD2. Germline trimming cut 1 base from V and 4 bases from J; bases unmatched to any gene: 10. In germline, CDR1 is SGHAT, CDR2 FQNNGV. CDR3 length equals 17 residues. The CDR3 loop is CASSLVPPSSGSYEQYF. CDR3 nucleotides: TGTGCCAGCAGCTTAGTCCCCCCATCTAGCGGGAGTTACGAGCAGTACTTC.

V gene TRBV12-3 or TRBV12-4 combines with J gene TRBJ1-3; D is unresolved. This CDR3 spans 13 amino acids. Between the trimmed V and J ends, which lost 6 bases and 0 bases, there was a span of 6 bases. In nucleotides, the CDR3 is TGTGCCAGCAGAACCTACTCTGGAAACACCATATATTTT. This encodes CASRTYSGNTIYF.

Many counts were recorded for this clonotype. The chain carries TRBV20-1 and TRBJ1-1; D unresolved. The V and J ends lost 5 bases and 4 bases respectively, with 14 bases between them. In germline, CDR1 is DFQATT, CDR2 SNEGSKA (reference sequence). The CDR3 loop spans 13 amino acids. CDR3 DNA sequence: TGCAGTGCTCGAGTCGATCTTGGCACTGAAGCTTTCTTT. Protein product: CSARVDLGTEAFF.

This clonotype was seen many times. The J gene is TRBJ1-6, the V gene TRBV20-1, with TRBD1 matching 10 bases. The CDR3 spans 14 residues. Germline V lookup: CDR1 DFQATT, CDR2 SNEGSKA (reference sequence). Germline trimming cut 6 bases from V and 7 bases from J; bases unmatched to any gene: 6. This chain's CDR3 is CSAKLDRGNSPLHF. CDR3 nucleotides: TGCAGTGCAAAACTGGACAGGGGGAATTCACCCCTCCACTTT.

Many counts were recorded for this clonotype. At one end the junction does not follow the germline gene, possibly because of a read error. The chain carries TRBV20-1 and TRBJ2-1, with D perhaps matching TRBD1 or TRBD2 (5 bases each). Germline values: CDR1 DFQATT, CDR2 SNEGSKA (reference sequence). This CDR3 has 13 residues. The CDR3 region is CSARGTAANEQFF. CDR3 sequence (DNA): TGCAGTGCAAGAGGGACCGCCGCCAATGAGCAGTTCTTC.

This clonotype was picked up a small number of times. This chain uses TRBV20-1 with TRBJ2-6; D is unclear. The CDR3 covers 15 residues. V was trimmed by 8 bases and J by 4 bases, leaving 18 bases between them. Germline CDR1 and CDR2: DFQATT and SNEGSKA (reference sequence). The CDR3 loop reads CSSPPPGFGANVLTF. In nucleotides, the CDR3 is TGCAGTAGCCCCCCCCCCGGGTTCGGGGCCAACGTCCTGACTTTC.

This clonotype was counted at least ten times. V and J are TRBV29-1 and TRBJ2-5, with D maybe TRBD1 (5 bases). This CDR3 comprises 13 residues. The V end lost 5 bases, the J end lost 1 base, and 11 bases lay between the germline ends. Germline CDR1 reads SQVTM; CDR2 reads ANQGSEA. The CDR3 coding sequence is TGCAGCGTTTCCGCAGGGTTCCAAGAGACCCAGTACTTC. As protein: CSVSAGFQETQYF.